This T cell receptor beta chain was sequenced in a study of blood T cell repertoires in COVID-19. Study details: Sources were T cells, B-cell-depleted T cells, or PBMCs; the material itself was cDNA or gDNA.

Assay used: immunoSEQ multiplex PCR; TCRdb lists only in-frame clones, some missing. The table has some 190,000 clones, about 85% seen once; the top ten hold 6.5% to 7.5%. Seattle patients were enrolled during active infection and followed longitudinally. CDR3 length equals 18 residues. Germline V gene data show CDR1 as LGHDT and CDR2 as YNNKEL (reference sequence). The trim removed 0 bases at V and 0 bases at J, leaving 5 bases unmatched. The chain carries TRBV3-1 (or the pseudogene TRBV3-2) and TRBJ1-4; 9 nucleotides align to TRBD1. Sequencing used peripheral blood. This receptor was obtained from a man older than 75 with COVID-19, enrolled during active disease. The CDR3 DNA is TGTGCCAGCAGCCAAGATGGGGACAGGGATACAACTAATGAAAAACTGTTTTTT. Protein sequence: CASSQDGDRDTTNEKLFF.